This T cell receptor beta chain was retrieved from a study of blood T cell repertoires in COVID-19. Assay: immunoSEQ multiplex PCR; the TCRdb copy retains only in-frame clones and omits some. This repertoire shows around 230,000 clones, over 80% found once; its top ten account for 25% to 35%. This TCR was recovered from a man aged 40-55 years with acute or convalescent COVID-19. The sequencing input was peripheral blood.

The CDR3 DNA is TGTGCCAGTACTAGCGCGGGACAGGGGATTTTTTCTACCTACTATGGCTACACCTTC. Amino acid sequence: CASTSAGQGIFSTYYGYTF. The gene calls are TRBV19 and TRBJ1-2; 10 positions match TRBD1. The germline gives CDR1 LNHDA, CDR2 SQIVND (reference sequence). The CDR3 runs 19 residues. Unmatched junction bases numbered 20, after V lost 7 bases and J lost 3 bases.